A single sample gave rise to the 7 T cell receptor beta chains below, sequenced in a study of T cell responses to AZD1222 COVID-19 vaccine (dated by TCRdb to 2020 to 2023). To prepare the library, the immunoSEQ multiplex PCR assay was applied. TCRdb holds this immuneACCESS table with in-frame rearrangements only. Some clones are missing; in checked studies, unresolved V genes explain under half, and the rest has no known cause. In this sample the table shows a few hundred thousand clones, 93% of which occur a single time. The ten largest account for about 0.5% of the sample. The sample's time point label, decoded: baseline before first vaccination. The input for sequencing was peripheral blood, taken on day 0 of AZD1222 vaccination. These receptors all stem from an adult in good health.

The V gene is TRBV9, the J gene TRBJ2-1; 13 nucleotides match TRBD2. Germline loops: CDR1 SGDLS, CDR2 YYNGEE. The CDR3 has 17 amino acids. Trimming removed 0 bases from V and 9 bases from J; junction bases left unmatched: 9. The DNA of the CDR3 is TGTGCCAGCAGCGTAGCCGGGACTAGCGGGGTGGAGGGTGAGCAGTTCTTC. This gives the protein CASSVAGTSGVEGEQFF.

J is TRBJ2-1 and V is TRBV6-1; the match to TRBD2 covers 11 bases. With V trimmed by 3 bases and J by 4 bases, 5 bases remained unmatched. The V gene's germline CDR1 is MNHNS and CDR2 SASEGT. This CDR3 region has 16 residues. In nucleotides, the CDR3 is TGTGCCAGCAGTGAGGGTAGCGGGAGGGGATACAATGAGCAGTTCTTC. Residues: CASSEGSGRGYNEQFF.

The gene calls are TRBV9 and TRBJ2-3, with TRBD2 matching over 9 bases. Germline lookup yields CDR1 SGDLS and CDR2 YYNGEE. V shed 8 bases and J 8 bases; nucleotides not matched to a gene: 15. This CDR3 comprises 15 residues. The CDR3 loop is CASAGGPLPLVTQYF. DNA for the CDR3: TGTGCCAGTGCGGGGGGGCCACTACCTCTGGTTACGCAGTATTTT.

This clone has just a few counts. The chain couples TRBV28 to TRBJ2-7; D is ambiguous. Per the germline V gene, CDR1 is MDHEN and CDR2 is SYDVKM. Trimming shortened V by 3 bases and J by 3 bases, and 6 bases separated the two germline ends. The CDR3 sequence is 12 residues long. CDR3 in DNA: TGTGCCAGCAGTTTTTTTCGCTACGAGCAGTACTTC. This encodes CASSFFRYEQYF. The whole variable domain, remainder taken from reference TRBV28 and TRBJ2-7, is DVKVTQSSRYLVKRTGEKVFLECVQDMDHENMFWYRQDPGLGLRLIYFSYDVKMKEKGDIPEGYSVSREKKERFSLILESASTNQTSMYLCASSFFRYEQYFGPGTRLTVT.

This clone was seen a single time. The chain carries TRBV3-1 (or the pseudogene TRBV3-2) and TRBJ2-1, with 7 bases matching TRBD2. The CDR3 sequence is 17 residues long. The germline gives CDR1 LGHDT, CDR2 YNNKEL (reference sequence). V was clipped by 4 bases and J by 1 base; unmatched bases: 10. This chain's CDR3 is CASSPSGAGSSYNEQFF. CDR3 DNA sequence: TGTGCCAGCAGCCCCTCAGGAGCGGGGTCTTCCTACAATGAGCAGTTCTTC.

The V gene is TRBV28, the J gene TRBJ1-5; 7 bases are a match to TRBD1. The V gene's germline CDR1 is MDHEN and CDR2 SYDVKM. V was clipped by 5 bases and J by 0 bases; unmatched bases: 19. CDR3 size: 20 residues. In DNA, the CDR3 is TGTGCCAGCAGTCCCACCCCCTGGGACAGCACCCCTTATAGCAATCAGCCCCAGCATTTT. Protein: CASSPTPWDSTPYSNQPQHF. Complete variable domain (other parts from reference TRBV28 and TRBJ1-5): DVKVTQSSRYLVKRTGEKVFLECVQDMDHENMFWYRQDPGLGLRLIYFSYDVKMKEKGDIPEGYSVSREKKERFSLILESASTNQTSMYLCASSPTPWDSTPYSNQPQHFGDGTRLSIL.

The DNA for the CDR3 is TGTGCCAGCAAGGACAGCGGGATCGGGGGCTACACCTTC. It codes for CASKDSGIGGYTF. This chain links TRBV3-1 (or the pseudogene TRBV3-2) with TRBJ1-2, with D tentatively TRBD1 (6 bases). This CDR3 is 13 amino acids long. The V end lost 7 bases, the J end lost 8 bases, and 17 bases lay between the germline ends. Germline CDR1 is LGHDT and CDR2 is YNNKEL (reference sequence).